The source of this TCR beta chain is a study of identical twins. Findings and caveats of the study: Out-of-frame alpha sequences shared by twins were enriched for low generation probability. Models underestimated how often monozygotic twins shared out-of-frame TCR alpha.

For this clonotype: Its antigen is not identified.

The V end was cut by 5 bases, the J end by 2 bases, with 21 bases between. Germline V gives CDR1 SGHTA, CDR2 FQGNSA. This CDR3 region has 17 residues. Each CDR3 protein gets one entry after TCRdb re-called the 5' RACE reads with MiXCR. Of hundreds of thousands of distinct CDR3 sequences listed, 8.6% are singletons. This sample also belongs to another study, concerning yellow fever vaccine responses in identical twins.

J is TRBJ2-5 and V is TRBV7-2, with TRBD1 as a possible D gene (6 bases). Source material: PBMCs. The TCR comes from a woman aged 18-30 years in good health. The CDR3 DNA follows: TGTGCCAGCAGCCAGAGTGACACGGGACAACATCAAGAGACCCAGTACTTC. Amino acid sequence: CASSQSDTGQHQETQYF.